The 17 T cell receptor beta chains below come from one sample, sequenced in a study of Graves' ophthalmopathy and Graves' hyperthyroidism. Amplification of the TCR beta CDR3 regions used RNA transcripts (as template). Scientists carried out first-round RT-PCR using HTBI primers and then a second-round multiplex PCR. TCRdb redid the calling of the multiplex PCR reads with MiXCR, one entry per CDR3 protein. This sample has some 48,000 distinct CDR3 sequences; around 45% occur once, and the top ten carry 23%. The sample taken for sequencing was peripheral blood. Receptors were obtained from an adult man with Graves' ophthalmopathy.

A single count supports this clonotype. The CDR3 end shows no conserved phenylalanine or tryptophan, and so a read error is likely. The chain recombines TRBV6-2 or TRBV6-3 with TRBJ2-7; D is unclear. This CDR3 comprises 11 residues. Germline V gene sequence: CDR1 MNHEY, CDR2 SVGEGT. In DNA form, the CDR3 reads TGTGCGAGCAGTGACGGGTACGAGCAGTACTCC. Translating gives CASSDGYEQYS.

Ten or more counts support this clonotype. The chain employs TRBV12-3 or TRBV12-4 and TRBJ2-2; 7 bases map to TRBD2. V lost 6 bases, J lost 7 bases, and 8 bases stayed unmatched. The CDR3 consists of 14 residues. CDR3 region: CASSNKRGIGELFF. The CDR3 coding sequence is TGTGCCAGCAGCAACAAGCGGGGAATCGGGGAGCTGTTTTTT.

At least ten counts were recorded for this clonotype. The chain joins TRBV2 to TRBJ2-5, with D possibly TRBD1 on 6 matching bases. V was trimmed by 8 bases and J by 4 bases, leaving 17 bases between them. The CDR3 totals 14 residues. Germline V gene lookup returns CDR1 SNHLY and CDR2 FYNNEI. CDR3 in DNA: TGTGCCAGCTTAGGACAGTCAGTGGGAGAGACCCAGTACTTC. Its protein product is CASLGQSVGETQYF.

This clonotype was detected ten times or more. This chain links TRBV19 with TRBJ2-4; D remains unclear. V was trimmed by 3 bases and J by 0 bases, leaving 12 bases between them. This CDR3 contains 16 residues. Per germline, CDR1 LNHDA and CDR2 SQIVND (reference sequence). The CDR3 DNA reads TGTGCCAGTAGTATGTACCTAGACATAGCCAAAAACATTCAGTACTTC. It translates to CASSMYLDIAKNIQYF.

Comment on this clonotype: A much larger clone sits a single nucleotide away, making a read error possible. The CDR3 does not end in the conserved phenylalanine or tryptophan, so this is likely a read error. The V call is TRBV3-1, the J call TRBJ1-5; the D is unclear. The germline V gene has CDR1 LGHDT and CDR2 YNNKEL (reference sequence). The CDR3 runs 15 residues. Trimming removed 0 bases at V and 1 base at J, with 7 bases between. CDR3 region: CASSQDGMSNQPQHL. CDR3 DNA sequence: TGTGCCAGCAGCCAAGACGGGATGAGCAATCAGCCCCAGCATTTG.

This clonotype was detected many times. The CDR3 coding sequence is TGTGCCAGCAGCTCACCAAACGCAGGGACAGGTTTTTCCTACGAGCAGTACTTC. This codes for CASSSPNAGTGFSYEQYF. This sequence joins TRBV11-2 and TRBJ2-7, with 8 bases identical to TRBD1. V lost 4 bases to trimming and J lost 1 base; unmatched junction nucleotides: 15. In germline, CDR1 is SGHAT, CDR2 FQNNGV. The CDR3 contains 18 residues.

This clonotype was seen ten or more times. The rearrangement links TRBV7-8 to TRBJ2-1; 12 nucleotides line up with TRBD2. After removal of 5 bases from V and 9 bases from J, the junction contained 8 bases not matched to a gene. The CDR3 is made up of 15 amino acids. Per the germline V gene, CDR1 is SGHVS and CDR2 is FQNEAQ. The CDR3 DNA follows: TGTGCCAGCAGCATTCTAGCGGGGGGGGGTAGTGAGCAGTTCTTC. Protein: CASSILAGGGSEQFF.

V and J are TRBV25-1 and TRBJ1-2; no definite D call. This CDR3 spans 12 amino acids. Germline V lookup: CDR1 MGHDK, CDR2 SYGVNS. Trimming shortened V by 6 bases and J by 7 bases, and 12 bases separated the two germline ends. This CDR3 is CASRKSGCGYTF. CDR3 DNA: TGTGCCAGCAGAAAATCCGGTTGTGGCTACACCTTC.

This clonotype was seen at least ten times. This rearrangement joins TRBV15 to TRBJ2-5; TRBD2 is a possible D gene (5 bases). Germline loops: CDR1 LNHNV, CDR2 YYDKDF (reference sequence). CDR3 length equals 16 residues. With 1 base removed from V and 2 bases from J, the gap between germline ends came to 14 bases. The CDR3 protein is CATSRGADWRQETQYF. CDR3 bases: TGTGCCACCAGCAGAGGGGCCGATTGGAGGCAAGAGACCCAGTACTTC.

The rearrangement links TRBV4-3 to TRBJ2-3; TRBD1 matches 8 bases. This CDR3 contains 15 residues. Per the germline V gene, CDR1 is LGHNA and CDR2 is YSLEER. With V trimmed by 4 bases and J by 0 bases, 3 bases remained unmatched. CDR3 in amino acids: CASSPRQGSTDTQYF. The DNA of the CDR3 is TGCGCCAGCAGCCCCCGACAGGGGAGCACAGATACGCAGTATTTT.

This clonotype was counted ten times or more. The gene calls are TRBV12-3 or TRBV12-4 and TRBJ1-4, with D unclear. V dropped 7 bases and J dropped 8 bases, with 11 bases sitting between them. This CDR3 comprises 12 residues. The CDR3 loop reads CASKRVAEKLFF. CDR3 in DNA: TGTGCCAGCAAACGGGTCGCGGAAAAACTGTTTTTT.

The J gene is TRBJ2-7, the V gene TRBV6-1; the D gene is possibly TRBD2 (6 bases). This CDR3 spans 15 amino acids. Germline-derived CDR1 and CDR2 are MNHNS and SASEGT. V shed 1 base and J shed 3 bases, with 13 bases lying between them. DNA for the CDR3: TGTGCCAGCAGTGAAGGTGATAGCGGACACTACGAGCAGTACTTC. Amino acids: CASSEGDSGHYEQYF.

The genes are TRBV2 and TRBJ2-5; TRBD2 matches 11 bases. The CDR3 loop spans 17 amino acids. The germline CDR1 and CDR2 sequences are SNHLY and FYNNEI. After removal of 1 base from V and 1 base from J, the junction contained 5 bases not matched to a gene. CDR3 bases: TGTGCCAGCAGTGAAGGGGTGCTAGCGGGAGGCCAAGAGACCCAGTACTTC. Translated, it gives CASSEGVLAGGQETQYF.

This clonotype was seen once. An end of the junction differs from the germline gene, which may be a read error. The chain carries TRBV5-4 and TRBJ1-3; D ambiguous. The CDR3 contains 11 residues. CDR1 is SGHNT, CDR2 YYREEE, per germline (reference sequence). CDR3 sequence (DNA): TGTGGCACCAACTCTGGAAGCACCATATATTTT. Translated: CGTNSGSTIYF.

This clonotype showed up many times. This chain's CDR3 is CASTDRGGNTGELFF. The CDR3 DNA follows: TGTGCCAGCACCGACAGGGGAGGCAACACCGGGGAGCTGTTTTTT. The genes are TRBV6-1 and TRBJ2-2, with 8 nucleotides matching TRBD1. V shed 7 bases, J shed 2 bases, and the junction held 6 bases outside the gene matches. The CDR3 covers 15 residues. Germline V gene lookup returns CDR1 MNHNS and CDR2 SASEGT.

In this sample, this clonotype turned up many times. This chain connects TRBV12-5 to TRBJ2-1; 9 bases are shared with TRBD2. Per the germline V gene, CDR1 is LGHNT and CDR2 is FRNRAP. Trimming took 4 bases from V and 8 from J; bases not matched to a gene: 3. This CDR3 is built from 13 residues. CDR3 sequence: CASGYSGSDEQFF. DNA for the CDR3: TGTGCTAGTGGTTATAGCGGGAGCGATGAGCAGTTCTTC.

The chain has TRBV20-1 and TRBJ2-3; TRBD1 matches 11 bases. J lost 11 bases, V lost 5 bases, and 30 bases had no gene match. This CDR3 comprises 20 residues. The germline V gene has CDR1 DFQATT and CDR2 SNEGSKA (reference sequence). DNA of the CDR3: TGCAGTGCTCGAAGGTATGGGACAGGGGGAGATGTAAGCTCCTACAATGAGCAGTATTTT. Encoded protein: CSARRYGTGGDVSSYNEQYF.